This TCR beta chain was documented in a study of T cell changes during pregnancy in multiple sclerosis. TCRdb keeps only in-frame clones here, not all; method: immunoSEQ multiplex PCR. The sample has around 100,000 clones, 80% to 95% seen once. Sequencing was performed on peripheral blood, taken in the third trimester of pregnancy. This TCR was recovered from a female donor with multiple sclerosis, enrolled in a pregnancy study.

Written as DNA, the CDR3 is TGCAGCGTTGAAGACACAGGCGGAAACACTGAAGCTTTCTTT. Translation gives CSVEDTGGNTEAFF. The chain employs TRBV29-1 and TRBJ1-1, with D possibly matching TRBD1 (5 bases). Germline values: CDR1 SQVTM, CDR2 ANQGSEA. V shed 0 bases and J shed 2 bases, with 10 bases lying between them. This CDR3 contains 14 residues.